The 24 T cell receptor beta chains listed next were all sequenced from one sample in a study of blood T cell repertoires in COVID-19. Data came from immunoSEQ multiplex PCR; TCRdb stores just in-frame clones and leaves some out. The sample includes approximately 36,000 clones, 80% to 90% of them seen just once. The sequenced material came from peripheral blood. The source is a human donor in a cohort sampled during active or convalescent COVID-19. The donor label of this sample is uncertain.

This clone was seen more than once but under ten times. This chain links TRBV3-1 (or the pseudogene TRBV3-2) with TRBJ2-3; the match to TRBD2 covers 14 bases. Germline V gene lookup returns CDR1 LGHDT and CDR2 YNNKEL (reference sequence). The CDR3 covers 16 residues. V gave up 6 bases and J gave up 6 bases; unmatched junction bases: 8. The CDR3 DNA reads TGTGCCAGCAGTTTAGGACTAGCGGGGGGCCAGGATACGCAGTATTTT. It encodes CASSLGLAGGQDTQYF.

The rearrangement uses TRBV29-1 and TRBJ1-2; D remains ambiguous. CDR3 size: 13 residues. Germline values: CDR1 SQVTM, CDR2 ANQGSEA. Trimming cost V 4 bases and J 5 bases, with 14 bases left between them. CDR3 amino acids: CSVGSGQDYGYTF. CDR3 nucleotide sequence: TGCAGCGTTGGAAGCGGGCAAGATTATGGCTACACCTTC.

J is TRBJ2-3 and V is TRBV14; 8 bases line up with TRBD1. Germline assignment: CDR1 SGHDN and CDR2 FVKESK. V lost 4 bases, J lost 2 bases, and 8 bases stayed unmatched. The CDR3 contains 16 residues. CDR3 sequence reads: CASSPPGTGDTDTQYF. In DNA, the CDR3 is TGTGCCAGCAGCCCGCCTGGGACAGGTGACACAGATACGCAGTATTTT.

This clone was detected only a few times. The chain employs TRBV2 and TRBJ1-3, with D uncertain. Trimming took off 3 bases at V and 1 base at J, with 7 bases between the two ends. The CDR3 is made up of 14 amino acids. Germline loops: CDR1 SNHLY, CDR2 FYNNEI. This CDR3 is CASSEEGSGNTIYF. As DNA, the CDR3 is TGTGCCAGCAGTGAGGAGGGATCTGGAAACACCATATATTTT.

This chain connects TRBV10-3 to TRBJ1-2, with unresolved D. Germline CDR1 ENHRY, CDR2 SYGVKD. The CDR3 spans 14 residues. Trimming pared 4 bases from V and 0 bases from J, leaving 9 bases between. The CDR3 DNA is TGTGCCATCAGTGTGGAGGAGGCTAACTATGGCTACACCTTC. It specifies CAISVEEANYGYTF.

The rearrangement uses TRBV19 and TRBJ2-4; TRBD1 might be the D (6 bases). Germline V gene data show CDR1 as LNHDA and CDR2 as SQIVND (reference sequence). Trimming removed 5 bases at V and 6 bases at J, with 20 bases between. The CDR3 sequence is 16 residues long. This CDR3 reads CASSRTGWGNRNIQYF. CDR3 in DNA: TGTGCCAGTAGTCGAACAGGGTGGGGGAACAGAAACATTCAGTACTTC.

The genes are TRBV19 and TRBJ2-3; TRBD1 matches at 8 bases. CDR3 length: 15 amino acids. J was trimmed by 4 bases and V by 1 base; bases with no gene match: 4. The germline gives CDR1 LNHDA, CDR2 SQIVND (reference sequence). The CDR3, as DNA: TGTGCCAGTAGTATAGTGGACAGGGCGGCAGATACGCAGTATTTT. As protein: CASSIVDRAADTQYF. The complete variable domain, with remaining parts taken from reference TRBV19 and TRBJ2-3, reads DGGITQSPKYLFRKEGQNVTLSCEQNLNHDAMYWYRQDPGQGLRLIYYSQIVNDFQKGDIAEGYSVSREKKESFPLTVTSAQKNPTAFYLCASSIVDRAADTQYFGPGTRLTVL.

The chain recombines TRBV6-2 or TRBV6-3 with TRBJ2-2, with a possible D match to TRBD1 (7 bases). The CDR3 covers 17 residues. Trimming took off 2 bases at V and 4 bases at J, with 17 bases between the two ends. Germline CDR1 is MNHEY and CDR2 is SVGEGT. This CDR3 is CASSYGAGGRGTGELFF. The CDR3 DNA reads TGTGCCAGCAGTTACGGGGCAGGGGGGCGAGGCACCGGGGAGCTGTTTTTT.

This clone was seen once. The chain recombines TRBV27 with TRBJ1-6; TRBD1 might be the D (6 bases). The germline V gene has CDR1 MNHEY and CDR2 SMNVEV (reference sequence). The germline V and J ends were trimmed by 3 bases and 5 bases, with 11 bases remaining between them. CDR3 length: 15 amino acids. CDR3 DNA sequence: TGTGCCAGCAGTTTCGACAGGAACAATAATTCACCCCTCCACTTT. Encoded protein: CASSFDRNNNSPLHF.

The chain links TRBV18 to TRBJ2-7; 8 nucleotides align to TRBD1. Trimming at V came to 3 bases and at J to 6 bases, leaving 4 bases not matched to a gene. This CDR3 spans 13 amino acids. Germline loops: CDR1 KGHSH, CDR2 LQKENI. The CDR3 reads CASSPAGTGEQYF. CDR3 DNA sequence: TGTGCCAGCTCACCGGCGGGGACAGGCGAGCAGTACTTC.

The rearrangement uses TRBV7-6 and TRBJ2-3, with D tentatively TRBD2 (5 bases). Germline values: CDR1 SGHVS, CDR2 FNYEAQ. The CDR3 is 15 amino acids. The ends were cut back, 2 bases at V and 0 bases at J, with 9 bases in the middle. In DNA, the CDR3 is TGTGCCAGCAGCTTAACCCGCGGGAGCACAGATACGCAGTATTTT. Amino acid sequence: CASSLTRGSTDTQYF. The full variable domain, completed using reference TRBV7-6 and TRBJ2-3, is GAGVSQSPRYKVTKRGQDVALRCDPISGHVSLYWYRQALGQGPEFLTYFNYEAQQDKSGLPNDRFSAERPEGSISTLTIQRTEQRDSAMYRCASSLTRGSTDTQYFGPGTRLTVL.

A few counts support this clone. The rearrangement joins TRBV4-3 to TRBJ2-3; D might be TRBD2 (6 bases). The V end was cut by 1 base, the J end by 5 bases, with 7 bases between. In germline, CDR1 is LGHNA, CDR2 YSLEER. The CDR3 loop spans 13 amino acids. DNA of the CDR3: TGCGCCAGCAGCCAAGGGGGAGGAGATACGCAGTATTTT. This sequence encodes CASSQGGGDTQYF.

The chain combines TRBV10-1 with TRBJ2-1; 9 bases map to TRBD2. Germline-derived CDR1 and CDR2 are WNHNN and SYGVQD (reference sequence). V trimming: 3 bases; J trimming: 9 bases; junction bases outside the gene matches: 6. The length of the CDR3 is 14 residues. The CDR3 nucleotides read TGCGCCAGCAGTGACCGGCGGGAGGGCGGTGAGCAGTTCTTC. This codes for CASSDRREGGEQFF.

The chain couples TRBV19 to TRBJ2-7; the D gene is possibly TRBD2 (7 bases). Germline V gene sequence: CDR1 LNHDA, CDR2 SQIVND (reference sequence). V dropped 8 bases and J dropped 2 bases, with 19 bases sitting between them. This CDR3 is built from 15 residues. CDR3 loop: CASCEGGAGAYEQYF. CDR3 DNA sequence: TGTGCCAGTTGTGAAGGGGGGGCAGGAGCCTACGAGCAGTACTTC.

This chain joins TRBV7-9 and TRBJ2-5; 14 positions agree with TRBD2. Germline loops: CDR1 SEHNR, CDR2 FQNEAQ (reference sequence). V shed 3 bases, J shed 7 bases, and the junction held 10 bases outside the gene matches. The CDR3 has 17 residues. The CDR3 spells CASSFIYGTSGSGTQYF. In DNA form, the CDR3 reads TGTGCCAGCAGCTTCATTTACGGGACTAGCGGGAGTGGGACCCAGTACTTC. Filled out from reference TRBV7-9 and TRBJ2-5, the complete variable domain reads DTGVSQNPRHKITKRGQNVTFRCDPISEHNRLYWYRQTLGQGPEFLTYFQNEAQLEKSRLLSDRFSAERPKGSFSTLEIQRTEQGDSAMYLCASSFIYGTSGSGTQYFGPGTRLLVL.

The genes are TRBV5-1 and TRBJ2-7, with D possibly being TRBD2 (7 bases). The V gene lost 0 bases and the J gene lost 1 base, with 11 bases spanning the gap. CDR3 size: 15 residues. Germline loops: CDR1 SGHRS, CDR2 YFSETQ. The CDR3 nucleotides are TGCGCCAGCAGCTTGGAGGGGGGGAGATCCTACGAGCAGTACTTC. It is translated as CASSLEGGRSYEQYF.

The chain combines TRBV7-2 with TRBJ2-5; D possibly corresponds to TRBD2 (5 bases). CDR1 is SGHTA and CDR2 is FQGNSA in the germline V gene. The CDR3 consists of 13 residues. V dropped 5 bases and J dropped 5 bases, with 12 bases sitting between them. The CDR3 bases are TGTGCCAGCAGCCCAGTAAGAGGGGAGACCCAGTACTTC. As protein: CASSPVRGETQYF.

V and J are TRBV4-1 and TRBJ2-5, with D tentatively TRBD2 (6 bases). Germline V lookup: CDR1 MGHRA, CDR2 YSYEKL. The germline V and J ends were trimmed by 0 bases and 11 bases, with 19 bases remaining between them. The CDR3 covers 15 residues. The CDR3 region is CASSQDTGVNRRQYF. The DNA for the CDR3 is TGCGCCAGCAGCCAAGATACGGGAGTCAACCGACGTCAGTACTTC.

The chain carries TRBV18 and TRBJ2-7, with 11 nucleotides matching TRBD2. The CDR3 runs 14 residues. V dropped 2 bases and J dropped 3; count of bases not matched to a gene: 0. CDR1 KGHSH and CDR2 LQKENI come from the germline V gene. In DNA form, the CDR3 reads TGTGCCAGCTCACCAGGACTAGCGGGCTACGAGCAGTACTTC. It yields the protein CASSPGLAGYEQYF.

This rearrangement joins TRBV5-1 to TRBJ2-7; TRBD2 matches at 14 bases. Germline CDR1 SGHRS, CDR2 YFSETQ. V was clipped by 0 bases and J by 5 bases; unmatched bases: 4. This CDR3 has 16 residues. The CDR3 DNA follows: TGCGCCAGCAGCTTGGCCAGGACTAGCGGGAGGAACGAGCAGTACTTC. This codes for CASSLARTSGRNEQYF.

The V and J genes are TRBV6-5 and TRBJ1-6; perhaps TRBD1 as D (5 bases). Trimming left V 6 bases short and J 10 bases short, with 16 bases between. Looked up from germline, CDR1 is MNHEY and CDR2 is SVGAGI. The CDR3 consists of 14 residues. CDR3 DNA: TGTGCCAGCAGACAGGTCCTTAGGTGGTCACCCCTCCACTTT. This gives the protein CASRQVLRWSPLHF.

A few counts support this clone. This chain uses TRBV10-1 with TRBJ1-2, with 8 nucleotides matching TRBD1. CDR3 length: 14 amino acids. Germline assignment: CDR1 WNHNN and CDR2 SYGVQD (reference sequence). The junction had 4 bases not matched to a gene; V was cut back by 4 bases and J by 3 bases. CDR3 coding DNA: TGCGCCAGCAGTGGGGACAGGACCTACTATGGCTACACCTTC. It is translated as CASSGDRTYYGYTF.

The chain couples TRBV3-1 (or the pseudogene TRBV3-2) to TRBJ2-1, with 12 positions matching TRBD2. The V gene end was trimmed by 0 bases and the J gene end by 13 bases; junction bases not matched to a gene: 4. The germline gives CDR1 LGHDT, CDR2 YNNKEL (reference sequence). The CDR3 totals 14 residues. CDR3 loop: CASSQETSGRGQFF. The DNA of the CDR3 is TGTGCCAGCAGCCAAGAGACTAGCGGGAGAGGACAGTTCTTC.

This chain links TRBV30 with TRBJ2-1; D perhaps matches TRBD2 (6 bases). The V and J ends lost 5 bases and 6 bases respectively, with 17 bases between them. The CDR3 is 14 residues long. Germline V lookup: CDR1 GTSNPN, CDR2 SVGIG (reference sequence). CDR3: CAWSRDSNRNEQFF. DNA of the CDR3: TGTGCCTGGTCACGGGACTCCAACCGCAATGAGCAGTTCTTC.